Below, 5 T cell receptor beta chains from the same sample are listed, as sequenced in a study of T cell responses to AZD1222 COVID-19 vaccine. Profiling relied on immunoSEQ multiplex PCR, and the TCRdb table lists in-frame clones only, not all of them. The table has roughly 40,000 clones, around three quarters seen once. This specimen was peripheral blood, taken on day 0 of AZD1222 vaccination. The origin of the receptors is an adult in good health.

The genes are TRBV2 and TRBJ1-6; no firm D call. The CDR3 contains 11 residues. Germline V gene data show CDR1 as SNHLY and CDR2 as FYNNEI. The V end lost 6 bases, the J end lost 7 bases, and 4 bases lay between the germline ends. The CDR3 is CASRENSPLHF. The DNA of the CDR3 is TGTGCCAGCAGGGAGAATTCACCCCTCCACTTT. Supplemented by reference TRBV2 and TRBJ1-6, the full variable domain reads EPEVTQTPSHQVTQMGQEVILRCVPISNHLYFYWYRQILGQKVEFLVSFYNNEISEKSEIFDDQFSVERPDGSNFTLKIRSTKLEDSAMYFCASRENSPLHFGNGTRLTVT.

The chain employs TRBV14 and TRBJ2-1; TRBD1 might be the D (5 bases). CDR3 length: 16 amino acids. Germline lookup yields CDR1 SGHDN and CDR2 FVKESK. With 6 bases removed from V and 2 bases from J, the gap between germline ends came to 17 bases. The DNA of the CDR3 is TGTGCCAGCAGTAGGTTTTGGACAAGGGCCTACAATGAGCAGTTCTTC. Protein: CASSRFWTRAYNEQFF.

The CDR3 here is CASSRDRRNTEAFF. The CDR3 DNA sequence: TGTGCCAGCAGTAGGGACAGGAGGAACACTGAAGCTTTCTTT. This chain connects TRBV6-5 to TRBJ1-1; the match to TRBD1 covers 8 bases. Trimming at V came to 5 bases and at J to 1 base, leaving 3 bases not matched to a gene. This CDR3 is 14 amino acids long. Germline CDR1 and CDR2: MNHEY and SVGAGI.

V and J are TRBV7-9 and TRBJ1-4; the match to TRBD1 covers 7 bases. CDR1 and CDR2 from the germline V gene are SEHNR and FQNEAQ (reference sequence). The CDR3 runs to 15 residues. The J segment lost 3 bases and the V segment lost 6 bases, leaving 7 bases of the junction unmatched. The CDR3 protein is CASSTGVGANEKLFF. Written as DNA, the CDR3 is TGTGCCAGCAGTACAGGGGTCGGGGCTAATGAAAAACTGTTTTTT.

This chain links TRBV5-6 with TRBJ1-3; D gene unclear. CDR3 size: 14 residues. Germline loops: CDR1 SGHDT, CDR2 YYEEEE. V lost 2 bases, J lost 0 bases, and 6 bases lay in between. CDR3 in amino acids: CASSFPYSGNTIYF. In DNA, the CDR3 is TGTGCCAGCAGCTTTCCGTACTCTGGAAACACCATATATTTT. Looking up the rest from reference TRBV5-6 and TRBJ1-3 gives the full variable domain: DAGVTQSPTHLIKTRGQQVTLRCSPKSGHDTVSWYQQALGQGPQFIFQYYEEEERQRGNFPDRFSGHQFPNYSSELNVNALLLGDSALYLCASSFPYSGNTIYFGEGSWLTVV.